This T cell receptor (beta chain) was captured in a study of blood T cell repertoires in COVID-19. Study overall: The United States, Italy and Spain were the sources of the acute and convalescent COVID-19 samples. Nucleic acid was either cDNA or gDNA, and it came from T cells, B-cell-depleted T cells, or PBMCs.

Per the original data handling: From reference gene primer amplification, estimates of nucleated cell counts were derived. TCRdb's table, derived via immunoSEQ multiplex PCR, lists solely in-frame clones and lacks some. The V and J calls and the clone size are those of that table, but D and trimming were determined from the DNA. The table records 110,000 or so clones, roughly 81% of them present only once. The CDR3 is made up of 14 amino acids. The V gene end was trimmed by 4 bases and the J gene end by 2 bases; junction bases not matched to a gene: 5. Germline V CDR1 and CDR2: GTSNPN, SVGIG (reference sequence). This clone came up many times.

The chain combines TRBV30 with TRBJ2-1; TRBD2 matches at 7 bases. This TCR was sampled from a human donor in a cohort sampled during active COVID-19. The sequenced sample consisted of peripheral blood. DNA for the CDR3: TGTGCCTGGAACCATCTAGCGGCCTACAATGAGCAGTTCTTC. Encoded protein: CAWNHLAAYNEQFF.